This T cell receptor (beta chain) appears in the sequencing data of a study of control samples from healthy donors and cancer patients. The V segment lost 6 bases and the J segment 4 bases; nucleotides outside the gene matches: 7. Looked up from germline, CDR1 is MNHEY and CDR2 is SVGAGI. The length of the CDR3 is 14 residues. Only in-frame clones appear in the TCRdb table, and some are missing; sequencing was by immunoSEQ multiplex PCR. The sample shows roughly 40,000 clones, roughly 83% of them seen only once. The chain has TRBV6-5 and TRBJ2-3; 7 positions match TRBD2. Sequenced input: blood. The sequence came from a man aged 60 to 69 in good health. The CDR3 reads CASRTSGNSDTQYF. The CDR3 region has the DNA TGTGCCAGCAGGACCAGCGGGAACTCAGATACGCAGTATTTT.